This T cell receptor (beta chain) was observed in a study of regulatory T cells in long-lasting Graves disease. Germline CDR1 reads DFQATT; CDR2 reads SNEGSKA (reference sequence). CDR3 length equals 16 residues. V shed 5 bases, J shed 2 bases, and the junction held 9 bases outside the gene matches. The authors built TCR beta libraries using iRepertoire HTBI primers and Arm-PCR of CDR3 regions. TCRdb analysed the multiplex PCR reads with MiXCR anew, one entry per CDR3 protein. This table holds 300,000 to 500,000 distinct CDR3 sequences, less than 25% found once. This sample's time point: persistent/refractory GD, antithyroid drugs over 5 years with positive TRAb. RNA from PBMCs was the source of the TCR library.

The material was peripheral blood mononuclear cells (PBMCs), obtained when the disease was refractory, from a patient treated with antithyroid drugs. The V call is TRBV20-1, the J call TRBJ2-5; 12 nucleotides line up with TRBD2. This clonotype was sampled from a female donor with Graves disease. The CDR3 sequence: CSARTSGTLKQETQYF. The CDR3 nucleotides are TGCAGTGCTCGGACTAGCGGGACTTTAAAACAAGAGACCCAGTACTTC.